These 31 T cell receptor beta chains were all obtained from the same sample, sequenced in a study of blood T cell repertoires in COVID-19. Here immunoSEQ multiplex PCR was the method, and the copy in TCRdb shows in-frame clones only, minus some. Of around 220,000 clones in the sample, 65% to 90% were seen once. The specimen was peripheral blood. The receptor source for this set is a man in his forties or fifties with acute or convalescent COVID-19.

This chain links TRBV19 with TRBJ2-3; possible D gene TRBD2, 6 bases. Germline V gene data show CDR1 as LNHDA and CDR2 as SQIVND (reference sequence). The ends were cut back, 3 bases at V and 1 base at J, with 11 bases in the middle. The CDR3 is 15 residues long. CDR3 residues: CASSMSRGRTDTQYF. Here the CDR3 DNA reads TGTGCCAGTAGTATGTCGCGGGGCCGCACAGATACGCAGTATTTT.

This rearrangement joins TRBV10-2 to TRBJ2-5, with 7 positions matching TRBD2. Trimming at V came to 3 bases and at J to 5 bases, leaving 6 bases not matched to a gene. CDR3 length: 14 residues. Germline V gene lookup returns CDR1 WSHSY and CDR2 SAAADI. The CDR3 reads CASSDGQGGETQYF. The CDR3 DNA reads TGCGCCAGCAGTGACGGGCAGGGAGGGGAGACCCAGTACTTC.

The CDR3: CASSGGWGGKNIQYF. CDR3 nucleotides: TGTGCCAGCAGCGGGGGATGGGGAGGCAAAAACATTCAGTACTTC. The V gene is TRBV11-1, the J gene TRBJ2-4; the D gene is possibly TRBD2 (6 bases). The CDR3 runs 15 residues. Germline lookup yields CDR1 SGHAT and CDR2 FQDESV (reference sequence). Trimming cost V 5 bases and J 3 bases, with 14 bases left between them.

The rearrangement uses TRBV2 and TRBJ1-1, with D possibly being TRBD1 (6 bases). Germline CDR1 SNHLY, CDR2 FYNNEI. The V gene lost 10 bases and the J gene lost 0 bases, with 9 bases spanning the gap. This CDR3 has 12 residues. The CDR3 loop reads CAITGLNTEAFF. The DNA for the CDR3 is TGTGCCATTACAGGGTTGAACACTGAAGCTTTCTTT.

This clone was counted a single time. The chain joins TRBV15 to TRBJ1-5; 8 nucleotides match TRBD1. V was clipped by 4 bases and J by 1 base; unmatched bases: 9. The CDR3 covers 17 residues. Germline CDR1 and CDR2: LNHNV and YYDKDF (reference sequence). CDR3 sequence (DNA): TGTGCCACCAGCAAGCTGTGGGACAGGAAAAGCAATCAGCCCCAGCATTTT. Its translation is CATSKLWDRKSNQPQHF.

The gene calls are TRBV5-4 and TRBJ2-5, with 7 bases matching TRBD1. The trim removed 4 bases at V and 4 bases at J, leaving 13 bases unmatched. The CDR3 totals 16 residues. Germline lookup yields CDR1 SGHNT and CDR2 YYREEE (reference sequence). DNA for the CDR3: TGTGCCAGCAGCCCGAGGGGGCAGGGCCTGGGAGAGACCCAGTACTTC. It specifies CASSPRGQGLGETQYF.

The chain couples TRBV12-2 to TRBJ1-1; the D call TRBD1 from the table was never checked on the DNA. TRBV12-2 is deemed a pseudogene. There are 17 residues in the CDR3. DNA for the CDR3: TGTGCAAGTCGCCATCCCTCTCGGGACAGGGATAACACTGAAGCTTTCTTT. Protein: CASRHPSRDRDNTEAFF.

This clone came up many times. The CDR3 nucleotides read TGTGCCAGCAGCCCAACAGGGACCTTGTGGGGAAACACCATATATTTT. It codes for CASSPTGTLWGNTIYF. This chain joins TRBV3-1 (or the pseudogene TRBV3-2) and TRBJ1-3; TRBD1 might be the D (6 bases). Germline CDR1 and CDR2: LGHDT and YNNKEL (reference sequence). Trimming cost V 4 bases and J 4 bases, with 17 bases left between them. This CDR3 contains 16 residues.

V is TRBV5-1 and J is TRBJ2-7; TRBD2 is a possible D gene (5 bases). This CDR3 has 13 amino acids. Looked up from germline, CDR1 is SGHRS and CDR2 is YFSETQ. The V end lost 3 bases, the J end lost 3 bases, and 10 bases lay between the germline ends. The CDR3 nucleotides are TGCGCCAGCAGCTCGGGGAACGGCTACGAGCAGTACTTC. Encoded protein: CASSSGNGYEQYF.

J is TRBJ2-7 and V is TRBV5-5; D might be TRBD1 (5 bases). The length of the CDR3 is 13 residues. V was shortened by 4 bases and J by 0 bases, with 8 bases between the two germline ends. In germline, CDR1 is SGHKS, CDR2 YYEKEE (reference sequence). CDR3 residues: CASSQDISYEQYF. DNA for the CDR3: TGTGCCAGCAGCCAGGACATCTCCTACGAGCAGTACTTC.

V usage is TRBV7-2 and J usage is TRBJ1-5; D gene unclear. Per germline, CDR1 SGHTA and CDR2 FQGNSA. This CDR3 is 14 amino acids long. Trimming stripped 3 bases from V and 2 bases from J, with 8 bases between. The CDR3 DNA is TGTGCCAGCAGCTTCACATATGGCAATCAGCCCCAGCATTTT. It encodes CASSFTYGNQPQHF.

The chain is built from TRBV6-5 and TRBJ2-3, with TRBD1 matching over 7 bases. CDR1 is MNHEY and CDR2 is SVGAGI in the germline V gene. The CDR3 covers 14 residues. After removal of 7 bases from V and 4 bases from J, the junction contained 8 bases not matched to a gene. This CDR3 is CASIQTGKADTQYF. The CDR3, as DNA: TGTGCCAGCATCCAGACAGGGAAGGCAGATACGCAGTATTTT.

This clone has just one count. CDR3 in DNA: TGTGCCAGCAGCTTGGGTAGGGGGCAAACCGGGGAGCTGTTTTTT. Protein product: CASSLGRGQTGELFF. The chain joins TRBV5-6 to TRBJ2-2; TRBD1 aligns across 7 bases. Losses at the gene ends were 0 bases for V and 5 bases for J; bases not matched to a gene: 4. CDR1 SGHDT and CDR2 YYEEEE come from the germline V gene. This CDR3 region has 15 residues.

The rearrangement uses TRBV19 and TRBJ2-7; 7 bases match TRBD1. This CDR3 has 16 amino acids. The germline gives CDR1 LNHDA, CDR2 SQIVND (reference sequence). V shed 0 bases, J shed 2 bases, and the junction held 7 bases outside the gene matches. Here the CDR3 DNA reads TGTGCCAGTAGTATAGAGCGGACAGGCCTCACCTACGAGCAGTACTTC. This translates into CASSIERTGLTYEQYF.

This clone was observed a few times. This chain uses TRBV18 with TRBJ2-3; possibly TRBD1 for D (5 bases). The V and J ends lost 6 bases and 2 bases respectively, with 9 bases between them. The length of the CDR3 is 13 residues. Germline V CDR1 and CDR2: KGHSH, LQKENI. CDR3 in amino acids: CASSLQDTDTQYF. The CDR3 region has the DNA TGTGCCAGCTCGCTACAGGACACAGATACGCAGTATTTT.

The rearrangement links TRBV6-1 to TRBJ1-1; 11 nucleotides agree with TRBD1. Germline assignment: CDR1 MNHNS and CDR2 SASEGT. With V trimmed by 4 bases and J by 2 bases, 9 bases remained unmatched. The CDR3 runs to 17 residues. The CDR3 DNA sequence: TGTGCCAGCAGTGCCGGGGACAGGGGGTACCATAACACTGAAGCTTTCTTT. This translates into CASSAGDRGYHNTEAFF.

The chain carries TRBV6-1 and TRBJ1-6; perhaps TRBD1 as D (5 bases). Trimming stripped 1 base from V and 4 bases from J, with 8 bases between. Germline loops: CDR1 MNHNS, CDR2 SASEGT. This CDR3 spans 15 amino acids. DNA of the CDR3: TGTGCCAGCAGTGAAGAGGGGAGGTATAATTCACCCCTCCACTTT. This gives the protein CASSEEGRYNSPLHF.

The chain has TRBV2 and TRBJ1-4; D gene uncertain. Germline V lookup: CDR1 SNHLY, CDR2 FYNNEI. Trimming removed 5 bases from V and 5 bases from J, with 9 bases in between. CDR3 length: 13 residues. The DNA for the CDR3 is TGTGCCAGCAGTTGGGGAGGAAATGAAAAACTGTTTTTT. This codes for CASSWGGNEKLFF.

The V call is TRBV2, the J call TRBJ1-6, with a weak D call TRBD1 (5 bases). Germline assignment: CDR1 SNHLY and CDR2 FYNNEI. The V end lost 7 bases, the J end lost 1 base, and 17 bases lay between the germline ends. This CDR3 is 17 amino acids long. DNA for the CDR3: TGTGCCAGCAAATTATCCAGGGCTCGTTCCTATAATTCACCCCTCCACTTT. Protein: CASKLSRARSYNSPLHF.

The rearrangement joins TRBV5-4 to TRBJ1-2; no definite D call. In germline, CDR1 is SGHNT, CDR2 YYREEE (reference sequence). The CDR3 sequence is 13 residues long. V lost 4 bases and J 0 bases, leaving 7 bases between the germline ends. The CDR3 bases are TGTGCCAGCAGCAAGACAACTAACTATGGCTACACCTTC. This gives the protein CASSKTTNYGYTF.

V gene TRBV29-1 combines with J gene TRBJ1-2; 10 bases are a match to TRBD1. With V trimmed by 2 bases and J by 7 bases, 13 bases remained unmatched. Germline CDR1 SQVTM, CDR2 ANQGSEA. The CDR3 consists of 16 residues. The DNA for the CDR3 is TGCAGCGTTGAAAAGGACAGGGGGTCCCTACTAGTTGGCTACACCTTC. Its protein product is CSVEKDRGSLLVGYTF.

The genes are TRBV5-1 and TRBJ2-2; weak D call: TRBD2 (6 bases). The V end lost 7 bases, the J end lost 0 bases, and 10 bases lay between the germline ends. The CDR3 runs 14 residues. Germline CDR1 is SGHRS and CDR2 is YFSETQ. The CDR3 sequence is CASAGLANTGELFF. The CDR3 DNA reads TGCGCCAGCGCGGGACTGGCGAACACCGGGGAGCTGTTTTTT.

J is TRBJ1-6 and V is TRBV6-5, with D perhaps matching TRBD1 (6 bases). CDR1 MNHEY and CDR2 SVGAGI come from the germline V gene. Trimming stripped 6 bases from V and 9 bases from J, with 18 bases between. The CDR3 is 15 amino acids. This chain's CDR3 is CASRIDPGQVSPLHF. CDR3 in DNA: TGTGCCAGCAGAATTGACCCGGGACAAGTTTCACCCCTCCACTTT.

The genes are TRBV6-6 and TRBJ2-6; 11 positions agree with TRBD1. The germline V gene has CDR1 MNHNY and CDR2 SVGAGI (reference sequence). The CDR3 is 20 residues long. J lost 3 bases, V lost 5 bases, and 15 bases had no gene match. The CDR3 reads CASSPPPGQGVIYGANVLTF. The CDR3 DNA sequence: TGTGCCAGCAGTCCGCCGCCGGGACAGGGGGTAATATATGGGGCCAACGTCCTGACTTTC.

This clone has only a few counts. The chain employs TRBV6-5 and TRBJ2-7, with 10 positions matching TRBD2. This CDR3 is 15 amino acids long. V lost 5 bases and J lost 5; bases outside the gene matches: 9. Germline V gives CDR1 MNHEY, CDR2 SVGAGI. The CDR3 here is CASSRSSSGGDEQYF. Written as DNA, the CDR3 is TGTGCCAGCAGTCGCTCGTCCAGCGGGGGGGACGAGCAGTACTTC.

CDR3 DNA: TGTGCCAGTAGTATAGCGGGAGCAGCAAACACTGAAGCTTTCTTT. It specifies CASSIAGAANTEAFF. The rearrangement joins TRBV19 to TRBJ1-1; D remains ambiguous. The germline V and J ends were trimmed by 1 base and 2 bases, with 11 bases remaining between them. This CDR3 comprises 15 residues. CDR1 and CDR2 from the germline V gene are LNHDA and SQIVND (reference sequence).

Only a few counts were recorded for this clone. The V gene is TRBV3-1 (or the pseudogene TRBV3-2), the J gene TRBJ1-1, with a weak D call TRBD1 (6 bases). The germline V and J ends were trimmed by 0 bases and 7 bases, with 12 bases remaining between them. This CDR3 spans 14 amino acids. Germline CDR1 LGHDT, CDR2 YNNKEL (reference sequence). The CDR3 loop reads CASSQDRQGNEAFF. For the CDR3, the DNA is TGTGCCAGCAGCCAAGATCGCCAGGGGAATGAAGCTTTCTTT.

The chain carries TRBV11-2 and TRBJ2-1; TRBD2 agrees at 10 bases. The CDR3 contains 16 residues. CDR1 and CDR2 (germline): SGHAT, FQNNGV. V was pared by 5 bases and J by 1 base, with 5 bases of the junction left unmatched. CDR3 sequence: CASSRTSGVSYNEQFF. The CDR3 region has the DNA TGTGCCAGCAGCCGAACTAGCGGGGTTTCCTACAATGAGCAGTTCTTC.

This chain joins TRBV19 and TRBJ2-3; possibly TRBD2 for D (7 bases). This CDR3 contains 13 residues. Trimming stripped 10 bases from V and 8 bases from J, with 19 bases between. Germline loops: CDR1 LNHDA, CDR2 SQIVND (reference sequence). The CDR3 reads CATQGGGAGTQYF. As DNA, the CDR3 is TGTGCCACCCAGGGAGGGGGGGCAGGTACGCAGTATTTT.

V and J are TRBV5-1 and TRBJ1-2; TRBD1 aligns across 9 bases. Germline loops: CDR1 SGHRS, CDR2 YFSETQ. With V trimmed by 0 bases and J by 2 bases, 8 bases remained unmatched. The CDR3 sequence is 17 residues long. As DNA, the CDR3 is TGCGCCAGCAGCTTGGCAGGACAGGGGACTACAAACTATGGCTACACCTTC. Translating it yields CASSLAGQGTTNYGYTF. Full variable domain (missing parts from reference TRBV5-1 and TRBJ1-2): KAGVTQTPRYLIKTRGQQVTLSCSPISGHRSVSWYQQTPGQGLQFLFEYFSETQRNKGNFPGRFSGRQFSNSRSEMNVSTLELGDSALYLCASSLAGQGTTNYGYTFGSGTRLTVV.

The CDR3 nucleotides are TGTGCCAGCAGCACCCAGGGGGTGGTGCGCACTGAAGCTTTCTTT. It encodes CASSTQGVVRTEAFF. V gene TRBV2 combines with J gene TRBJ1-1; 7 bases are shared with TRBD1. CDR1 is SNHLY and CDR2 is FYNNEI in the germline V gene. The CDR3 spans 15 residues. The ends lost 6 bases at V and 4 bases at J; junction bases unmatched: 11. Using reference TRBV2 and TRBJ1-1 for the parts outside the CDR3, the full variable domain is EPEVTQTPSHQVTQMGQEVILRCVPISNHLYFYWYRQILGQKVEFLVSFYNNEISEKSEIFDDQFSVERPDGSNFTLKIRSTKLEDSAMYFCASSTQGVVRTEAFFGQGTRLTVV.